The sequence of this T cell receptor beta chain was determined in a study of T cells after yellow fever vaccination. Study as a whole: Fractions with few cells were prepared using SMART-Seq v4 Ultra Low Input.

The germline CDR1 and CDR2 sequences are DFQATT and SNEGSKA (reference sequence). The CDR3 length is 14 residues. The ends lost 3 bases at V and 2 bases at J; junction bases unmatched: 3. This clonotype has just a few counts. Each CDR3 protein is one row after TCRdb ran MiXCR on the 5' RACE reads. The table lists around 260,000 distinct CDR3 sequences, roughly 4.8% of them singletons. Here the sequenced sample was CD4+ T cells sorted from PBMCs, taken on the day of the yellow fever booster vaccination. This rearrangement joins TRBV20-1 to TRBJ2-1, with TRBD2 matching 8 bases. The receptor was isolated from a man younger than 35 who received the YFV17D yellow fever vaccine. CDR3 in DNA: TGCAGTGCTAGGGTAGCGGGGCCCTACAATGAGCAGTTCTTC. Its protein product is CSARVAGPYNEQFF.